Following are 32 T cell receptor beta chains from one sample sequenced in a study of metastatic and nonmetastatic thyroid tumors. No patient received treatment before thyroid surgery. TCRdb reprocessed the PCR reads via MiXCR. The sample holds some 14,000 clones, 25% to 35% seen once. The sample comprised blood. The receptors were gathered from a female donor with papillary thyroid cancer or a benign thyroid nodule (not recorded which). Some clones in this sample may be carry-over from other donors' samples.

This clone was counted ten times or more. The rearrangement links TRBV12-5 to TRBJ1-1; D ambiguous. This CDR3 has 15 amino acids. The V gene lost 6 bases and the J gene lost 0 bases, with 14 bases spanning the gap. Looked up from germline, CDR1 is LGHNT and CDR2 is FRNRAP. The CDR3 here is CASGQHRVMNTEAFF. The DNA of the CDR3 is TGTGCTAGTGGCCAACACAGAGTCATGAACACTGAAGCTTTCTTT.

This chain uses TRBV20-1 with TRBJ2-1; 7 nucleotides match TRBD2. The CDR3 sequence is 11 residues long. The ends lost 7 bases at V and 9 bases at J; junction bases unmatched: 6. Germline V gene sequence: CDR1 DFQATT, CDR2 SNEGSKA (reference sequence). CDR3 in DNA: TGCAGTGGACTAGGCGGGAGTGAGCAGTTCTTC. Translating gives CSGLGGSEQFF.

By sample fraction, this clone is medium-sized (0.01 to 0.1%). The chain joins TRBV19 to TRBJ2-7; D not resolved. This CDR3 region has 15 residues. The germline gives CDR1 LNHDA, CDR2 SQIVND (reference sequence). V lost 4 bases to trimming and J lost 5 bases, with 18 bases between them. The CDR3 here is CASSTDRTLLDEQYF. The CDR3, as DNA: TGTGCCAGTAGTACCGATAGGACGCTCTTGGACGAGCAGTACTTC.

In regard to this clone: The junction and the germline gene differ at one end; a read error may be behind it. The gene calls are TRBV19 and TRBJ2-1; perhaps TRBD2 as D (5 bases). Germline loops: CDR1 LNHDA, CDR2 SQIVND (reference sequence). The CDR3 sequence is 15 residues long. The CDR3 spells CASSIGVRAVYEQFF. The CDR3 bases are TGTGCCAGCAGTATAGGCGTGAGGGCTGTGTATGAGCAGTTCTTC.

V gene TRBV6-1 combines with J gene TRBJ1-2; D might be TRBD1 (6 bases). This CDR3 spans 14 amino acids. CDR1 and CDR2 from the germline V gene are MNHNS and SASEGT. Trimming stripped 7 bases from V and 7 bases from J, with 19 bases between. CDR3 nucleotides: TGTGCCAGCACGTTGGCCAGGGGAGAAAGTGGCTACACCTTC. Translating it yields CASTLARGESGYTF.

The gene calls are TRBV5-1 and TRBJ1-1, with D possibly TRBD1 on 6 matching bases. The germline V gene has CDR1 SGHRS and CDR2 YFSETQ. The CDR3 extends over 15 amino acids. The V end was cut by 0 bases, the J end by 1 base, with 10 bases between. DNA of the CDR3: TGCGCCAGCAGCTTGGAGAGAGGGGGGAACACTGAAGCTTTCTTT. Translated, it gives CASSLERGGNTEAFF.

This clone is medium-sized by share. The CDR3 sequence is CASSWQASTGELFF. The CDR3 DNA sequence: TGTGCCAGCAGTTGGCAGGCTTCCACCGGGGAGCTGTTTTTT. The chain is built from TRBV12-3 or TRBV12-4 and TRBJ2-2; no firm D call. The CDR3 runs to 14 residues. V was clipped by 4 bases and J by 4 bases, with 10 bases between them.

This clone has at least ten counts. The chain links TRBV6-2 or TRBV6-3 to TRBJ2-5; 10 bases align to TRBD1. The CDR3 runs to 16 residues. V was pared by 6 bases and J by 5 bases, with 12 bases of the junction left unmatched. CDR1 and CDR2 (germline): MNHEY, SVGEGT. The CDR3 DNA follows: TGTGCCAGCAGCCACACCGGGACAGGGGATAGGGAGACCCAGTACTTC. It specifies CASSHTGTGDRETQYF.

In regard to this clone: Mismatch with germline at one junction end may stem from a read error. The chain uses TRBV14 and TRBJ2-3, with 14 nucleotides matching TRBD2. Germline V gives CDR1 SGHDN, CDR2 FVKESK. CDR3 size: 20 residues. The CDR3 reads CASSQDLGLAGGPRTDTQYF. In DNA form, the CDR3 reads TGTGCCAGCAGCCAAGACCTCGGACTAGCGGGGGGCCCTCGCACAGATACGCAGTACTTT.

The gene calls are TRBV30 and TRBJ2-2; tentatively, D is TRBD1 (5 bases). The length of the CDR3 is 13 residues. V lost 0 bases to trimming and J lost 6 bases, with 8 bases between them. Germline V lookup: CDR1 GTSNPN, CDR2 SVGIG (reference sequence). The CDR3, as DNA: TGTGCCTGGAGTGTAAACAGGCCCGGGGAGCTGTTTTTT. Its translation: CAWSVNRPGELFF.

This clone was seen ten or more times. V gene TRBV5-6 combines with J gene TRBJ2-1; 12 bases fit TRBD2. The ends lost 4 bases at V and 4 bases at J; junction bases unmatched: 3. Looked up from germline, CDR1 is SGHDT and CDR2 is YYEEEE. The CDR3 runs 15 residues. The CDR3 nucleotides are TGTGCCAGCAGCCCCGGACTAGCGGGGTACAATGAGCAGTTCTTC. Protein sequence: CASSPGLAGYNEQFF.

This clone was found a few times. The chain links TRBV12-3 or TRBV12-4 to TRBJ2-7, with D perhaps being TRBD1 or TRBD2 (6 bases each). V dropped 5 bases and J dropped 6 bases, with 29 bases sitting between them. This CDR3 region has 18 residues. The CDR3 DNA reads as TGTGCCAGCAGTCGAGGGGCCTGGGGGCGGGGCGAACCGCGCGAGCAGTACTTC. Encoded protein: CASSRGAWGRGEPREQYF.

By share, this clone ranks as medium-sized. The rearrangement uses TRBV28 and TRBJ2-3, with unresolved D. The germline V gene encodes CDR1 MDHEN and CDR2 SYDVKM. Trimming cost V 5 bases and J 2 bases, with 17 bases left between them. The CDR3 consists of 16 residues. The CDR3 nucleotides read TGTGCCAGCAGTCCCGTCGGTCGGGTAAACACAGATACGCAGTATTTT. Its protein product is CASSPVGRVNTDTQYF.

The rearrangement uses TRBV30 and TRBJ2-7; TRBD1 might be the D (5 bases). From germline, CDR1 is GTSNPN and CDR2 SVGIG (reference sequence). V lost 2 bases to trimming and J lost 5 bases, with 10 bases between them. The CDR3 sequence is 12 residues long. For the CDR3, the DNA is TGTGCCTGGAGTAGGGGATGGGACGAGCAGTACTTC. As protein: CAWSRGWDEQYF.

On this clone: Likely a read error: the CDR3 ends without its conserved phenylalanine or tryptophan. This chain links TRBV10-1 with TRBJ2-1; 11 positions match TRBD2. V gave up 4 bases and J gave up 1 base; unmatched junction bases: 6. The germline CDR1 and CDR2 sequences are WNHNN and SYGVQD (reference sequence). This CDR3 is 17 amino acids long. Here the CDR3 reads CASSALTSGTSYNEQFD. DNA for the CDR3: TGCGCCAGCAGTGCGCTGACTAGCGGGACGTCCTACAATGAGCAGTTCGAC.

The genes are TRBV14 and TRBJ1-1; D remains unclear. The V end lost 4 bases, the J end lost 4 bases, and 13 bases lay between the germline ends. This CDR3 has 14 residues. CDR1 is SGHDN and CDR2 is FVKESK in the germline V gene. CDR3: CASSLPGQVTEAFF. The CDR3 DNA follows: TGTGCCAGCAGCCTCCCGGGTCAGGTCACTGAAGCTTTCTTT.

Concerning this clone itself: Mismatch with germline at one junction end may stem from a read error. The V gene is TRBV6-2 or TRBV6-3, the J gene TRBJ1-6; D may be TRBD1 (6 bases). This CDR3 has 16 residues. The germline gives CDR1 MNHEY, CDR2 SVGEGT. CDR3 sequence reads: CSSRAHGQRQNSPLHF. CDR3 sequence (DNA): TGTTCCAGCAGAGCGCATGGACAGCGCCAAAATTCACCCCTCCACTTT.

By proportion, this clone is medium-sized. The chain uses TRBV5-1 and TRBJ2-3; 9 nucleotides line up with TRBD2. Germline loops: CDR1 SGHRS, CDR2 YFSETQ. The CDR3 loop spans 15 amino acids. V gave up 5 bases and J gave up 0 bases; unmatched junction bases: 4. The CDR3 region is CASRRTSESTDTQYF. CDR3 coding DNA: TGCGCCAGCAGAAGGACTAGCGAGAGCACAGATACGCAGTATTTT.

By frequency in the sample, this clone is medium-sized. The chain has TRBV12-3 or TRBV12-4 and TRBJ2-7; 7 bases map to TRBD1. CDR3 length: 14 residues. V lost 6 bases and J lost 6; bases outside the gene matches: 11. CDR3: CASRQTRRGFEQYF. CDR3 bases: TGTGCCAGCAGACAAACCCGCAGGGGGTTCGAGCAGTACTTC.

Within the sample, this clone is medium-sized (0.01 to 0.1%). The rearrangement uses TRBV6-4 and TRBJ2-3; a possible D gene is TRBD2 (6 bases). The CDR3 covers 15 residues. Per germline, CDR1 MRHNA and CDR2 SNTAGT. The ends were cut back, 3 bases at V and 6 bases at J, with 16 bases in the middle. The CDR3 sequence is CASSESDGGADTQYF. The CDR3, as DNA: TGTGCCAGCAGTGAAAGCGATGGAGGGGCGGATACGCAGTATTTT.

This rearrangement joins TRBV5-1 to TRBJ2-7; 8 nucleotides align to TRBD1. Germline lookup yields CDR1 SGHRS and CDR2 YFSETQ. The CDR3 is made up of 15 amino acids. V dropped 0 bases and J dropped 4; count of bases not matched to a gene: 6. DNA of the CDR3: TGCGCCAGCAGCTTGGGAGGGACAGGATTATACGAGCAGTACTTC. Residues: CASSLGGTGLYEQYF.

In this sample, this clone turned up many times. Just one base apart from a much larger clone, this may be a read error. The chain employs TRBV11-3 and TRBJ2-3; possible D gene TRBD2, 5 bases. The V and J ends lost 9 bases and 4 bases respectively, with 17 bases between them. Germline-derived CDR1 and CDR2 are SGHNT and YENEEA. This CDR3 contains 14 residues. CDR3 in amino acids: CASTRGASADTQYF. In nucleotides, the CDR3 is TGTGCCAGTACCCGGGGAGCGTCGGCAGATACGCAGTATTTT.

CDR3 amino acids: CASTPSMGNYGYTF. DNA of the CDR3: TGTGCCAGCACCCCGTCCATGGGAAACTATGGCTACACCTTC. This sequence joins TRBV6-2 or TRBV6-3 and TRBJ1-2; D call uncertain. The CDR3 totals 14 residues. Trimming took 7 bases from V and 2 from J, leaving 14 bases between them. Germline V gives CDR1 MNHEY, CDR2 SVGEGT.

This clone was observed at least ten times. The rearrangement joins TRBV5-4 to TRBJ1-4; 7 bases map to TRBD1. The ends lost 3 bases at V and 3 bases at J; junction bases unmatched: 8. Germline V gene sequence: CDR1 SGHNT, CDR2 YYREEE (reference sequence). This CDR3 is built from 16 residues. CDR3 DNA: TGTGCCAGCAGCTCAAAGGGGGCCAGCCCTAATGAAAAACTGTTTTTT. This sequence encodes CASSSKGASPNEKLFF. Complete variable domain (other parts from reference TRBV5-4 and TRBJ1-4): ETGVTQSPTHLIKTRGQQVTLRCSSQSGHNTVSWYQQALGQGPQFIFQYYREEENGRGNFPPRFSGLQFPNYSSELNVNALELDDSALYLCASSSKGASPNEKLFFGSGTQLSVL.

This sequence joins TRBV11-2 and TRBJ1-5; D is perhaps TRBD1 (5 bases). The V end was cut by 5 bases, the J end by 4 bases, with 18 bases between. The CDR3 contains 16 residues. Germline V gene data show CDR1 as SGHAT and CDR2 as FQNNGV. CDR3 sequence: CASSRWGPARNQPQHF. The CDR3 DNA reads TGTGCCAGCAGCCGCTGGGGACCAGCGAGGAATCAGCCCCAGCATTTT.

This chain joins TRBV11-1 and TRBJ1-5, with D maybe TRBD1 (6 bases). The ends were cut back, 6 bases at V and 1 base at J, with 16 bases in the middle. Germline assignment: CDR1 SGHAT and CDR2 FQDESV (reference sequence). The CDR3 loop spans 16 amino acids. As DNA, the CDR3 is TGTGCCAGCAGTCGTATCGCTGGGGGCAGCAATCAGCCCCAGCATTTT. This encodes CASSRIAGGSNQPQHF. Full variable domain (outside the CDR3, taken from reference TRBV11-1 and TRBJ1-5): EAEVAQSPRYKITEKSQAVAFWCDPISGHATLYWYRQILGQGPELLVQFQDESVVDDSQLPKDRFSAERLKGVDSTLKIQPAELGDSAMYLCASSRIAGGSNQPQHFGDGTRLSIL.

By proportion, this clone is medium-sized (0.01 to 0.1%). The CDR3 DNA sequence: TGTGCCAGCAGCCGCCGGGCCTCTATTTCTGGAAACACCATATATTTT. This encodes CASSRRASISGNTIYF. This chain connects TRBV7-2 to TRBJ1-3, with no clear D. The V gene lost 5 bases and the J gene lost 1 base, with 15 bases spanning the gap. The germline CDR1 and CDR2 sequences are SGHTA and FQGNSA. CDR3 length: 16 residues.

By share, this clone ranks as medium-sized (0.01 to 0.1%). This chain joins TRBV5-1 and TRBJ2-3, with 9 bases fitting TRBD1. Germline loops: CDR1 SGHRS, CDR2 YFSETQ. This CDR3 has 14 residues. J was trimmed by 5 bases and V by 4 bases; bases with no gene match: 5. In nucleotides, the CDR3 is TGCGCCAGCAGCGCCGGACAGGGGAGAGATACGCAGTATTTT. Its protein is CASSAGQGRDTQYF.

By proportion, this clone is medium-sized. The V gene is TRBV7-2, the J gene TRBJ2-1; D gene unclear. The germline gives CDR1 SGHTA, CDR2 FQGNSA. The germline V and J ends were trimmed by 6 bases and 6 bases, with 9 bases remaining between them. CDR3 length: 12 residues. CDR3 region: CASRKTGNEQFF. CDR3 coding DNA: TGTGCCAGCAGAAAGACTGGCAATGAGCAGTTCTTC.

This clone was recorded many times. This chain uses TRBV3-1 with TRBJ2-7; 7 nucleotides align to TRBD2. The germline V gene encodes CDR1 LGHDT and CDR2 YNNKEL (reference sequence). V was pared by 3 bases and J by 6 bases, with 5 bases of the junction left unmatched. The CDR3 extends over 13 amino acids. In DNA form, the CDR3 reads TGTGCCAGCAGCCACGGGAGGTCTACCGAGCAGTACTTC. Amino acids: CASSHGRSTEQYF.

This clone has only a few counts. This sequence joins TRBV15 and TRBJ2-1; no definite D call. This CDR3 is built from 12 residues. CDR1 is LNHNV and CDR2 is YYDKDF in the germline V gene (reference sequence). The germline V and J ends were trimmed by 2 bases and 13 bases, with 12 bases remaining between them. The DNA of the CDR3 is TGTGCCACCAGCAGATCTGAACACCACCAGTTCTTC. Translation gives CATSRSEHHQFF. The variable domain in full, with the rest retrieved from reference TRBV15 and TRBJ2-1, is DAMVIQNPRYQVTQFGKPVTLSCSQTLNHNVMYWYQQKSSQAPKLLFHYYDKDFNNEADTPDNFQSRRPNTSFCFLDIRSPGLGDTAMYLCATSRSEHHQFFGPGTRLTVL.

This chain links TRBV10-1 with TRBJ2-3; weak D call: TRBD2 (5 bases). The V and J ends lost 3 bases and 5 bases respectively, with 18 bases between them. This CDR3 is built from 16 residues. Germline V gene data show CDR1 as WNHNN and CDR2 as SYGVQD (reference sequence). CDR3 sequence: CASSERLAVVKDTQYF. The CDR3 DNA sequence: TGCGCCAGCAGTGAAAGGCTAGCCGTAGTAAAAGATACGCAGTATTTT.